Each of the 6 T cell receptor beta chains below was sequenced from the same sample in a study of graft-versus-host responses after intestinal transplantation. Antigens of these TCRs are unknown. The method was immunoSEQ multiplex PCR; TCRdb's version includes in-frame clones alone and lacks a portion of them. The data contain roughly 99,000 clones, around 90% of them seen just once; the ten biggest clones take up about 0.062%. This specimen consisted of unstimulated CD8+ T cells sorted from spleen or lymph node cells, obtained before transplant. The receptors originated from a human donor who was the organ donor for an intestinal transplant.

The V gene is TRBV19, the J gene TRBJ1-1; D gene ambiguous. The germline V gene encodes CDR1 LNHDA and CDR2 SQIVND (reference sequence). The CDR3 is 13 amino acids. The V end was cut by 1 base, the J end by 8 bases, with 11 bases between. For the CDR3, the DNA is TGTGCCAGTAGTATAGTTGCCGGAGAGGAAGCTTTCTTT. Protein sequence: CASSIVAGEEAFF.

The V gene is TRBV7-6, the J gene TRBJ2-7; D call uncertain. Germline-derived CDR1 and CDR2 are SGHVS and FNYEAQ. V was clipped by 4 bases and J by 4 bases, with 11 bases between them. CDR3 length: 13 amino acids. CDR3 nucleotide sequence: TGTGCCAGCAGCTCCACGCCGCGATACGAGCAGTACTTC. Encoded protein: CASSSTPRYEQYF. Combining the CDR3 with reference TRBV7-6 and TRBJ2-7 gives the whole variable domain GAGVSQSPRYKVTKRGQDVALRCDPISGHVSLYWYRQALGQGPEFLTYFNYEAQQDKSGLPNDRFSAERPEGSISTLTIQRTEQRDSAMYRCASSSTPRYEQYFGPGTRLTVT.

The rearrangement joins TRBV5-8 to TRBJ1-5; TRBD1 matches 9 bases. This CDR3 region has 17 residues. V shed 4 bases and J 0 bases; nucleotides not matched to a gene: 8. Germline assignment: CDR1 SGHTS and CDR2 YDEGEE. The CDR3 here is CASSQRQGGLSNQPQHF. The CDR3 region has the DNA TGTGCCAGCAGCCAAAGACAGGGGGGACTTAGCAATCAGCCCCAGCATTTT.

The V call is TRBV9, the J call TRBJ2-3; perhaps TRBD2 as D (6 bases). In germline, CDR1 is SGDLS, CDR2 YYNGEE. Trimming cost V 0 bases and J 7 bases, with 15 bases left between them. This CDR3 contains 15 residues. The CDR3 spells CASSVAGLPQHTQYF. The CDR3 DNA is TGTGCCAGCAGCGTAGCGGGACTCCCCCAACATACGCAGTATTTT.

The rearrangement links TRBV4-1 to TRBJ1-1; 11 nucleotides line up with TRBD1. Trimming at V came to 1 base and at J to 5 bases, leaving 6 bases not matched to a gene. Germline lookup yields CDR1 MGHRA and CDR2 YSYEKL. This CDR3 has 16 amino acids. This chain's CDR3 is CASSQGAGDRGTEAFF. The DNA for the CDR3 is TGCGCCAGCAGCCAAGGCGCGGGGGACAGGGGGACTGAAGCTTTCTTT.

This chain joins TRBV19 and TRBJ1-1; TRBD1 is a possible D gene (6 bases). Looked up from germline, CDR1 is LNHDA and CDR2 is SQIVND (reference sequence). V shed 2 bases and J shed 5 bases, with 24 bases lying between them. This CDR3 is built from 18 residues. For the CDR3, the DNA is TGTGCCAGTAGTATATTTCCCGGGAACAGGGCTGTCGGGACTGAAGCTTTCTTT. Translating it yields CASSIFPGNRAVGTEAFF. Looking up the rest from reference TRBV19 and TRBJ1-1 gives the full variable domain: DGGITQSPKYLFRKEGQNVTLSCEQNLNHDAMYWYRQDPGQGLRLIYYSQIVNDFQKGDIAEGYSVSREKKESFPLTVTSAQKNPTAFYLCASSIFPGNRAVGTEAFFGQGTRLTVV.